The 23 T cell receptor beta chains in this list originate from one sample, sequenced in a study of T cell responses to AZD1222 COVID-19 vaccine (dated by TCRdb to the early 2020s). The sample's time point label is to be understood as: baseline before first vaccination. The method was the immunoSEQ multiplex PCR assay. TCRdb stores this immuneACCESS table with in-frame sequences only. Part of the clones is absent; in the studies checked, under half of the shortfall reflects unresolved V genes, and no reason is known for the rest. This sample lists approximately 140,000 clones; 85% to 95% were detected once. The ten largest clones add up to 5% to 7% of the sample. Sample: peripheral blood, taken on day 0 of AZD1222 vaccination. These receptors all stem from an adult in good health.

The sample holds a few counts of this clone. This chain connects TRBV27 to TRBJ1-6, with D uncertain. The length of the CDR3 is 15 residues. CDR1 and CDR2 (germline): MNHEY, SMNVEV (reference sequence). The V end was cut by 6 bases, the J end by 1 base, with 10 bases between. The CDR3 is CASRPRGSYNSPLHF. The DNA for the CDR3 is TGTGCCAGCAGGCCGCGGGGTTCCTATAATTCACCCCTCCACTTT.

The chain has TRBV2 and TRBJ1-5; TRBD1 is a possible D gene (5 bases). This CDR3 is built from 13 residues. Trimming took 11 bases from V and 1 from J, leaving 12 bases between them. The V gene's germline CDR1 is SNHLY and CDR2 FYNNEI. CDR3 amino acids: CAVGEGSNQPQHF. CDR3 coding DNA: TGTGCCGTCGGGGAGGGGAGCAATCAGCCCCAGCATTTT.

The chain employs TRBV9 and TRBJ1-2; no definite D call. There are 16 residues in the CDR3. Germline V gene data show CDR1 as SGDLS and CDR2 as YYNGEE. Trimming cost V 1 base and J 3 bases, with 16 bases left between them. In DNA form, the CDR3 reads TGTGCCAGCAGCGTACCAACTGGCACAGAGGACTATGGCTACACCTTC. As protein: CASSVPTGTEDYGYTF.

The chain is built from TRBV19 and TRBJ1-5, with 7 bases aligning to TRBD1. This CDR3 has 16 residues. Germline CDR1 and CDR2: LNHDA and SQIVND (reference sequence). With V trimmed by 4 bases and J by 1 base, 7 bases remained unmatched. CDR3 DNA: TGTGCCAGTAGTAAATGGACAGGTGGGAGCAATCAGCCCCAGCATTTT. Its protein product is CASSKWTGGSNQPQHF.

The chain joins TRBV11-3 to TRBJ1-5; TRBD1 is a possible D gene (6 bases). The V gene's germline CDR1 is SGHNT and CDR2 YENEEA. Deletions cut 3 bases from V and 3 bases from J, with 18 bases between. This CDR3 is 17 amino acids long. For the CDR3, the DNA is TGTGCCAGCAGCTTTGGTTGGACAGTCCGGAACAATCAGCCCCAGCATTTT. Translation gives CASSFGWTVRNNQPQHF.

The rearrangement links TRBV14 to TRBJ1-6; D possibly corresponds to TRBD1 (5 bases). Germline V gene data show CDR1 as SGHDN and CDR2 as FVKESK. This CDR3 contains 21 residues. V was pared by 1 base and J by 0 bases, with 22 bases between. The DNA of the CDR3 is TGTGCCAGCAGCCAAGGGGTCTCCGGGACGGCTATAGGCTCCTATAATTCACCCCTCCACTTT. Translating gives CASSQGVSGTAIGSYNSPLHF.

CDR3 loop: CASSPAADRINTEAFF. Here the CDR3 DNA reads TGTGCCAGCAGCCCGGCGGCGGACCGGATCAACACTGAAGCTTTCTTT. The V gene is TRBV7-2, the J gene TRBJ1-1; D not certain. The CDR3 runs 16 residues. V shed 5 bases and J shed 2 bases, with 18 bases lying between them. Germline lookup yields CDR1 SGHTA and CDR2 FQGNSA.

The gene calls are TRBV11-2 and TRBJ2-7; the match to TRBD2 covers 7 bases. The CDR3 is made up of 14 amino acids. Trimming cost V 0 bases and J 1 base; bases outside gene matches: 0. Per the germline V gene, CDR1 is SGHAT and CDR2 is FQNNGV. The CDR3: CASSLEGLSYEQYF. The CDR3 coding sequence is TGTGCCAGCAGCTTAGAGGGACTATCCTACGAGCAGTACTTC. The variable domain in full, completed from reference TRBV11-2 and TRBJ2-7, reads EAGVAQSPRYKIIEKRQSVAFWCNPISGHATLYWYQQILGQGPKLLIQFQNNGVVDDSQLPKDRFSAERLKGVDSTLKIQPAKLEDSAVYLCASSLEGLSYEQYFGPGTRLTVT.

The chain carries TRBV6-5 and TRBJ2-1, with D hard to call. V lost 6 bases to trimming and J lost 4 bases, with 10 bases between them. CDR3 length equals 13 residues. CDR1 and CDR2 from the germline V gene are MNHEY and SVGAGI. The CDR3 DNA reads TGTGCCAGCAGGAGCGCAGTTTACAATGAGCAGTTCTTC. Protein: CASRSAVYNEQFF.

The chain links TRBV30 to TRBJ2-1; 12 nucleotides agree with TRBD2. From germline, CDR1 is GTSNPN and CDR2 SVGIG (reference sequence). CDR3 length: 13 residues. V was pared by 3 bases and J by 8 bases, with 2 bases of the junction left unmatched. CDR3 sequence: CAWRLAGGYEQFF. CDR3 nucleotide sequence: TGTGCCTGGAGACTAGCGGGGGGTTATGAGCAGTTCTTC. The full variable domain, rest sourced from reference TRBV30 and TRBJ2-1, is SQTIHQWPATLVQPVGSPLSLECTVEGTSNPNLYWYRQAAGRGLQLLFYSVGIGQISSEVPQNLSASRPQDRQFILSSKKLLLSDSGFYLCAWRLAGGYEQFFGPGTRLTVL.

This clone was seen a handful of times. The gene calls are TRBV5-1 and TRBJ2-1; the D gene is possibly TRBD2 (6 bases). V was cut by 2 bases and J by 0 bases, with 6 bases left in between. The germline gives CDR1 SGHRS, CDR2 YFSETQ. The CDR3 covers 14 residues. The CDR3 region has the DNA TGCGCCAGCAGCTTCGGGAGCTCCTACAATGAGCAGTTCTTC. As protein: CASSFGSSYNEQFF.

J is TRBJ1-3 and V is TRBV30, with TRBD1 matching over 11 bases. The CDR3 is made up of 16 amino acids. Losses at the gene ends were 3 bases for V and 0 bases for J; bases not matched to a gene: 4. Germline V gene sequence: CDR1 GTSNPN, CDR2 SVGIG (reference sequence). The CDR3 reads CAWSPGTGGSGNTIYF. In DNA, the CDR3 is TGTGCCTGGAGCCCCGGGACAGGGGGCTCTGGAAACACCATATATTTT.

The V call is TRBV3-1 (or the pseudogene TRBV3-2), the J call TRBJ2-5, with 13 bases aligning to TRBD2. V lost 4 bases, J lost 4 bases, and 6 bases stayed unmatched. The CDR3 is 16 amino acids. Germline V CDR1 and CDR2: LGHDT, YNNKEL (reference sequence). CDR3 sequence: CASSPPGLAGRETQYF. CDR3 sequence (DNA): TGTGCCAGCAGCCCTCCGGGACTAGCGGGACGAGAGACCCAGTACTTC.

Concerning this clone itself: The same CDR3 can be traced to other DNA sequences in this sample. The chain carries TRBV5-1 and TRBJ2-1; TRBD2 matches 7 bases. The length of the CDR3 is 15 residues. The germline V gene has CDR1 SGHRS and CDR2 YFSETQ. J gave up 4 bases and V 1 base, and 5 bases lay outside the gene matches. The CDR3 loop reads CASSLTGGGYNEQFF. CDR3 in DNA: TGCGCCAGCAGCTTGACGGGAGGAGGATACAATGAGCAGTTCTTC. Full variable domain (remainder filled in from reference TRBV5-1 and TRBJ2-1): KAGVTQTPRYLIKTRGQQVTLSCSPISGHRSVSWYQQTPGQGLQFLFEYFSETQRNKGNFPGRFSGRQFSNSRSEMNVSTLELGDSALYLCASSLTGGGYNEQFFGPGTRLTVL.

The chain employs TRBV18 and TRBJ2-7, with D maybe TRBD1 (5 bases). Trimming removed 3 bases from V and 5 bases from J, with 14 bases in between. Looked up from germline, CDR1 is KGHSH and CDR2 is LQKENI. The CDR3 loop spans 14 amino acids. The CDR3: CASSPGSGQHEQYF. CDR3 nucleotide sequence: TGTGCCAGCTCACCCGGGTCAGGACAACACGAGCAGTACTTC.

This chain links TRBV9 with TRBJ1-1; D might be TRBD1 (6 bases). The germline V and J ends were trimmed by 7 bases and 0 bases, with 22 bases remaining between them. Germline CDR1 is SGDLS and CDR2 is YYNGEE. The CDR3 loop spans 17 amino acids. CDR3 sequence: CASRRGPGAIMNTEAFF. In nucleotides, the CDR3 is TGTGCCAGCCGGCGGGGGCCTGGAGCTATAATGAACACTGAAGCTTTCTTT.

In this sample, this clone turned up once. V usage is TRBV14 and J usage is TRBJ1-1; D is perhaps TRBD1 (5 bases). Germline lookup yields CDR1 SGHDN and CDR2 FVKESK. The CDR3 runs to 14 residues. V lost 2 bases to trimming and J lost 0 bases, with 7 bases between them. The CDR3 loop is CASSQQGMNTEAFF. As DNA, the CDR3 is TGTGCCAGCAGCCAACAGGGCATGAACACTGAAGCTTTCTTT. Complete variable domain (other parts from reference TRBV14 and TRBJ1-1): EAGVTQFPSHSVIEKGQTVTLRCDPISGHDNLYWYRRVMGKEIKFLLHFVKESKQDESGMPNNRFLAERTGGTYSTLKVQPAELEDSGVYFCASSQQGMNTEAFFGQGTRLTVV.

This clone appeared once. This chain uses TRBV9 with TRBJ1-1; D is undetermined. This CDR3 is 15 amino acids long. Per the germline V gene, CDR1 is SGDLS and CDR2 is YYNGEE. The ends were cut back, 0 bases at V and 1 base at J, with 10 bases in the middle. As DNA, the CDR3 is TGTGCCAGCAGCGTAGTAGTGCCTGGGAACACTGAAGCTTTCTTT. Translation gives CASSVVVPGNTEAFF.

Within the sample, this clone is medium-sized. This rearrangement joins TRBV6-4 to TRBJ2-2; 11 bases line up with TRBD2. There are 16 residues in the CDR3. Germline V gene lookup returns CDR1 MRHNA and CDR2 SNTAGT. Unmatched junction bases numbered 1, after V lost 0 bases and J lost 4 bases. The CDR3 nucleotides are TGTGCCAGCAGTGACTCTAGCGGGGGGGCCACCGGGGAGCTGTTTTTT. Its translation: CASSDSSGGATGELFF.

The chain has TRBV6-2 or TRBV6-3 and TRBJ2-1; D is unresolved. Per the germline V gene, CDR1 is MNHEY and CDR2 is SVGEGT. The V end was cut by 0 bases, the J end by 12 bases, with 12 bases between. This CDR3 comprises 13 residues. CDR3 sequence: CASSYSYRDRQFF. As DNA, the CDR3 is TGTGCCAGCAGTTACTCGTATCGTGATCGGCAGTTCTTC.

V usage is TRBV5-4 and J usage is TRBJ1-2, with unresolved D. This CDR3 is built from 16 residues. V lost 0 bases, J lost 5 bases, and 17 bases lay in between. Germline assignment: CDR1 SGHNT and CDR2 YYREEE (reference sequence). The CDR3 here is CASSLGVGPGSYGYTF. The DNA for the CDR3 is TGTGCCAGCAGCTTGGGTGTTGGGCCCGGTTCTTATGGCTACACCTTC.

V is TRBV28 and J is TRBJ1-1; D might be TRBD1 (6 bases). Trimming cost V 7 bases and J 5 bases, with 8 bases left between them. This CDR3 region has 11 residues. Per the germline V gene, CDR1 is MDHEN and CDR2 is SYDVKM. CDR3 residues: CASITGTEAFF. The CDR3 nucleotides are TGTGCCAGCATAACAGGGACTGAAGCTTTCTTT.

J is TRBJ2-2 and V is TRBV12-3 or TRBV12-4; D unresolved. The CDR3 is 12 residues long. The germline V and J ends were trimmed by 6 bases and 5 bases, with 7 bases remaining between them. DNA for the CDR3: TGTGCCAGCAGCGTCAGAACCGGGGAGCTGTTTTTT. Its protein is CASSVRTGELFF.